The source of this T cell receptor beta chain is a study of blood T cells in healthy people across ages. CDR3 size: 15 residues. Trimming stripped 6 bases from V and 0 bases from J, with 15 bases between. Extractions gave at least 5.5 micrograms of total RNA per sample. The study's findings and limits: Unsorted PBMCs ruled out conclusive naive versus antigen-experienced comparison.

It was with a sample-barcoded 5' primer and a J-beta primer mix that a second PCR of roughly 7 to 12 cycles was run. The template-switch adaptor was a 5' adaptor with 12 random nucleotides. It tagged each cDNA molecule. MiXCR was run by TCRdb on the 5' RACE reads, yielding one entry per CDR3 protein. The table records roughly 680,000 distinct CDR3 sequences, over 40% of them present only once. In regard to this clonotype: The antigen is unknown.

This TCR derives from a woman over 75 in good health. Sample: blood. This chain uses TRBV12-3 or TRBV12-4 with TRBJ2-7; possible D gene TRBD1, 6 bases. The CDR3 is CASSLSPTGSYEQYF. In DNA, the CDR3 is TGTGCCAGCAGCTTATCCCCGACAGGCTCCTACGAGCAGTACTTC.